Below, one T cell receptor (beta chain) is given with its context. No antigen is known for it. The sample comes from a study of T cell responses to AZD1222 COVID-19 vaccine. Germline V gene lookup returns CDR1 SGHTA and CDR2 FQGNSA. The CDR3 runs to 11 residues. The V and J ends lost 8 bases and 11 bases respectively, with 13 bases between them. Sequenced by immunoSEQ multiplex PCR; TCRdb stores in-frame clones only, minus some. Of 90,000 to 150,000 clones in the sample, approximately 88% were seen once. The study's findings and limits: Among the donors, most were white British and more were female, and clonal diversity was possibly underestimated. Sampling that yielded the repertoires occurred only after the peak T cell response.

The chain uses TRBV7-2 and TRBJ1-5, with TRBD1 as a possible D gene (5 bases). Sequences were derived from peripheral blood, sampled on day 0 of AZD1222 vaccination. This TCR was sampled from an adult in good health. The CDR3 reads CASGDDSTQHF. As DNA, the CDR3 is TGTGCCAGCGGGGACGACAGCACCCAGCATTTT.